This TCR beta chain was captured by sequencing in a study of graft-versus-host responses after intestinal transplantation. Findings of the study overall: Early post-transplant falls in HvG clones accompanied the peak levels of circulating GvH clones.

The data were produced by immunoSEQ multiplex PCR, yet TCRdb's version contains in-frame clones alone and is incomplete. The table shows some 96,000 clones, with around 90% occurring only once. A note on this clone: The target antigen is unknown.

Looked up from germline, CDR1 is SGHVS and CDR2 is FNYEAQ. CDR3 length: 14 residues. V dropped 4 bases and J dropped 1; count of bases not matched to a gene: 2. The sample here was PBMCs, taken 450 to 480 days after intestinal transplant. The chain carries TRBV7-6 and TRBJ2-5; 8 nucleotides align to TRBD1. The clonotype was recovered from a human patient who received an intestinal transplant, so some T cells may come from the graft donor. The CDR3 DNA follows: TGTGCCAGCAGCTCCGGACAGGGCCAAGAGACCCAGTACTTC. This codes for CASSSGQGQETQYF.